These T cell receptor beta chains were read from a single sample in a study of blood T cell repertoires in COVID-19. This table comes from immunoSEQ multiplex PCR, and its TCRdb copy is limited to in-frame clones, with some not included. The table shows roughly 360,000 clones, with around 87% occurring only once. Sequencing was carried out using PBMCs or T cells enriched from blood (not recorded which). Every receptor here comes from a man aged 25-45 years who had recovered from COVID-19. Each CDR3 is given without its conserved first and last residue.

j_call: TRBJ1-2; v_call: TRBV20-1; cdr3_aa: SASEGLYGYT
j_call: TRBJ1-5; v_call: TRBV19; cdr3_aa: ASSHGGGSSNQPQH
j_call: TRBJ1-4; v_call: TRBV21-1; cdr3_aa: ASSKGGRTNEKLF
j_call: TRBJ1-3; v_call: TRBV30; cdr3_aa: AWSVGRGGNTIY
j_call: TRBJ2-5; v_call: TRBV15; cdr3_aa: ATSRDRGQSGTQY
j_call: TRBJ1-1; v_call: TRBV10-3; cdr3_aa: AITGGAPTEAF
j_call: TRBJ2-2; v_call: TRBV7-8; cdr3_aa: ASSLLSRGNTGELF
j_call: TRBJ2-1; v_call: TRBV7-9; cdr3_aa: ASSLRADRELF
j_call: TRBJ2-7; v_call: TRBV6-1; cdr3_aa: ASSEVLTSEQY
j_call: TRBJ1-5; v_call: TRBV6-2/TRBV6-3; cdr3_aa: ASSYSYSNQPQH
j_call: TRBJ2-7; v_call: TRBV14; cdr3_aa: ASRHRTKRGYEQY
j_call: TRBJ2-3; v_call: TRBV12-5; cdr3_aa: ASGSQRGSTDTQY
j_call: TRBJ1-2; v_call: TRBV7-2; cdr3_aa: ASSLVAGQGQHGYT
j_call: TRBJ2-7; v_call: TRBV9; cdr3_aa: ASSGLPYEQY
j_call: TRBJ1-1; v_call: TRBV20-1; cdr3_aa: SARDNAEAF
j_call: TRBJ1-3; v_call: TRBV30; cdr3_aa: GFRETSGNTIY
j_call: TRBJ2-7; v_call: TRBV27; cdr3_aa: ASSSQGTEQY
j_call: TRBJ1-2; v_call: TRBV3-1/TRBV3-2; cdr3_aa: ASSRETGEGYGYT
j_call: TRBJ1-3; v_call: TRBV6-5; cdr3_aa: ASSTGRAGNTIY
j_call: TRBJ2-1; v_call: TRBV7-2; cdr3_aa: ASSSPGYNEQF
j_call: TRBJ1-2; v_call: TRBV5-4; cdr3_aa: ASSGTPTDRVGYT
j_call: TRBJ1-6; v_call: TRBV19; cdr3_aa: ASRIRTGAYNSPLH
j_call: TRBJ2-1; v_call: TRBV2; cdr3_aa: ASTGLAGGSYEQF
j_call: TRBJ1-2; v_call: TRBV14; cdr3_aa: ASSQEGSFYGYT
j_call: TRBJ2-3; v_call: TRBV3-1/TRBV3-2; cdr3_aa: ASSQVGWRTGGTDTQY
j_call: TRBJ1-3; v_call: TRBV5-6; cdr3_aa: ASSLVASKGNTIY
j_call: TRBJ2-7; v_call: TRBV5-8; cdr3_aa: ASSLMREQY
j_call: TRBJ1-2; v_call: TRBV10-3; cdr3_aa: AINPDRGLQGYT
j_call: TRBJ1-5; v_call: TRBV10-3; cdr3_aa: AISDKGRGNQPQH
j_call: TRBJ2-7; v_call: TRBV6-5; cdr3_aa: ASSSTTSGPYEQY
j_call: TRBJ1-4; v_call: TRBV5-1; cdr3_aa: ASSSTGTSGPTNEKLF
j_call: TRBJ2-5; v_call: TRBV5-1; cdr3_aa: ASQSQEAQY
j_call: TRBJ2-2; v_call: TRBV19; cdr3_aa: ASSIGTGLSGELF
j_call: TRBJ1-2; v_call: TRBV30; cdr3_aa: AWSVSGNYGYT
j_call: TRBJ1-5; v_call: TRBV19; cdr3_aa: ASSMSQGFYQPQH
j_call: TRBJ1-2; v_call: TRBV27; cdr3_aa: ASSRQGREHGYT
j_call: TRBJ2-1; v_call: TRBV30; cdr3_aa: AWSVHSYNEQF
j_call: TRBJ1-5; v_call: TRBV19; cdr3_aa: ASRAGLRSNQPQH
j_call: TRBJ1-1; v_call: TRBV19; cdr3_aa: ASREQMNTEAF
j_call: TRBJ2-6; v_call: TRBV5-1; cdr3_aa: ASSDRAAGANVLT
j_call: TRBJ2-3; v_call: TRBV9; cdr3_aa: ASSETGTTDTQY
j_call: TRBJ2-3; v_call: TRBV9; cdr3_aa: ASSVGADTQY
j_call: TRBJ2-1; v_call: TRBV15; cdr3_aa: ATSREGQGAYNEQF
j_call: TRBJ2-1; v_call: TRBV27; cdr3_aa: ASSQSGLAGGRQF
j_call: TRBJ1-4; v_call: TRBV5-5; cdr3_aa: ASSADREGTNEKLF